This is a list of T cell receptor beta chains from one sample in a study of blood T cell repertoires in COVID-19. Sequencing used immunoSEQ multiplex PCR; TCRdb keeps in-frame clones, though not all of them. Of around 250,000 clones in the sample, less than 90% were seen once. The sequencing sample was made of peripheral blood. The origin of the receptors is a woman in her thirties or forties who had recovered from COVID-19. The CDR3 runs from the conserved cysteine through the conserved F or W. Fields, in order: clone size, V gene, D gene, J gene, CDR3 protein, CDR3 DNA. D genes are given only for firm matches. The size field is filled for only some rows; it gives once, few, many or a size class.

once,TRBV4-2,TRBD1,TRBJ1-2,CASSQAGDSYGYTF,TGTGCCAGCAGCCAAGCCGGGGACAGCTATGGCTACACCTTC
NA,TRBV10-2,NA,TRBJ2-1,CASSGRLHEQFF,TGCGCCAGCAGTGGGAGGTTGCATGAGCAGTTCTTC
NA,TRBV4-1,NA,TRBJ2-1,CASSLRAKSSYNEQFF,TGCGCCAGCAGCCTCAGGGCCAAGAGCTCCTACAATGAGCAGTTCTTC
few,TRBV6-5,TRBD2,TRBJ2-3,CASRGLAGGEDTQYF,TGTGCCAGCCGGGGACTAGCGGGGGGGGAAGATACGCAGTATTTT
NA,TRBV6-4,TRBD2,TRBJ2-5,CASSAGTSGQETQYF,TGTGCCAGCAGTGCCGGGACTAGCGGCCAAGAGACCCAGTACTTC
NA,TRBV13,NA,TRBJ1-2,CASSSHRVFYGYTF,TGTGCCAGCAGCTCGCACAGGGTTTTCTATGGCTACACCTTC
NA,TRBV19,TRBD1,TRBJ2-7,CASSMLVGQVYEQYF,TGTGCCAGTAGTATGCTGGTGGGACAGGTCTACGAGCAGTACTTC
NA,TRBV2,NA,TRBJ2-1,CASSEAPVNEQFF,TGTGCCAGCAGTGAAGCCCCCGTCAATGAGCAGTTCTTC
NA,TRBV9,TRBD1,TRBJ1-3,CASSVAQGADTIYF,TGTGCCAGCAGCGTAGCACAGGGGGCTGACACCATATATTTT
NA,TRBV11-3,NA,TRBJ2-3,CASSPWGGIHTDTQYF,TGTGCCAGCAGCCCCTGGGGGGGCATCCACACAGATACGCAGTATTTT
NA,TRBV18,TRBD1,TRBJ1-2,CASSAGQNYGYTF,TGTGCCAGCTCGGCGGGACAGAACTATGGCTACACCTTC
NA,TRBV28,NA,TRBJ2-2,CASSFRNTGELFF,TGTGCCAGCAGTTTTAGAAACACCGGGGAGCTGTTTTTT
once,TRBV7-9,NA,TRBJ2-1,CASSPRVSSNEQFF,TGTGCCAGCAGCCCCCGGGTGAGTTCCAATGAGCAGTTCTTC
NA,TRBV5-1,TRBD2,TRBJ2-3,CASRYGLAGGPGDTQYF,TGCGCCAGCCGTTACGGACTAGCGGGGGGGCCGGGAGATACGCAGTATTTT
NA,TRBV7-9,NA,TRBJ1-1,CASSKGQNTEAFF,TGTGCCAGCAGCAAGGGACAGAACACTGAAGCTTTCTTT
NA,TRBV6-2/TRBV6-3,NA,TRBJ1-3,CASSIRVAGNTIYF,TGTGCCAGCAGTATCAGGGTGGCTGGAAACACCATATATTTT
NA,TRBV5-1,NA,TRBJ2-5,CASHPRDFQETQYF,TGCGCCAGCCACCCCCGGGACTTCCAAGAGACCCAGTACTTC
NA,TRBV5-4,NA,TRBJ2-7,CASSSEPTYEQYF,TGTGCCAGCAGTTCCGAGCCGACCTACGAGCAGTACTTC
NA,TRBV7-9,TRBD1,TRBJ2-7,CASSLAGTAYEQYF,TGTGCCAGCAGCTTAGCCGGGACAGCCTACGAGCAGTACTTC
NA,TRBV7-9,TRBD1,TRBJ1-2,CASRPGTGDGYTF,TGTGCCAGCCGTCCCGGGACAGGGGACGGCTACACCTTC
NA,TRBV29-1,TRBD2,TRBJ2-5,CSVDGERGVSGETQYF,TGCAGCGTTGATGGCGAGCGGGGGGTTAGTGGAGAGACCCAGTACTTC
NA,TRBV6-5,TRBD1,TRBJ1-2,CASSLIDRANGYTF,TGTGCCAGCAGCCTTATCGACAGGGCTAACGGCTACACCTTC
NA,TRBV6-5,TRBD1,TRBJ1-1,CASSYGGTVLGTEAFF,TGTGCCAGCAGTTACGGGGGGACAGTCCTGGGCACTGAAGCTTTCTTT
NA,TRBV6-5,TRBD1,TRBJ1-1,CASSPRDRGTEAFF,TGTGCCAGCAGCCCCCGGGACAGGGGCACTGAAGCTTTCTTT
NA,TRBV4-1,NA,TRBJ1-3,CASSQDGDLSSGNTIYF,TGCGCCAGCAGCCAAGATGGAGACCTTAGCTCTGGAAACACCATATATTTT
NA,TRBV6-6,NA,TRBJ1-5,CASSYEEGNQPQHF,TGTGCCAGCAGTTACGAAGAGGGCAATCAGCCCCAGCATTTT
NA,TRBV18,NA,TRBJ1-3,CASSLSAGGNTIYF,TGTGCCAGCTCACTTTCCGCAGGGGGAAACACCATATATTTT
NA,TRBV4-1,NA,TRBJ1-1,CASSQVPSTGTEAFF,TGCGCCAGCAGCCAAGTTCCCTCGACTGGCACTGAAGCTTTCTTT
NA,TRBV7-8,NA,TRBJ2-2,CASSFTAANTGELFF,TGTGCCAGCAGCTTTACAGCGGCGAACACCGGGGAGCTGTTTTTT
NA,TRBV5-5,NA,TRBJ1-6,CASSQTGNSPLHF,TGTGCCAGCAGCCAAACAGGAAATTCACCCCTCCACTTT
NA,TRBV27,NA,TRBJ1-5,CASSPGGGNQPQHF,TGTGCCAGCAGCCCTGGGGGGGGAAATCAGCCCCAGCATTTT
NA,TRBV27,NA,TRBJ1-1,CASSFTVNTEAFF,TGTGCCAGCAGTTTCACAGTGAACACTGAAGCTTTCTTT
once,TRBV5-6,TRBD1,TRBJ2-6,CASSSTGTGGFGANVLTF,TGTGCCAGCAGCTCTACCGGGACAGGGGGCTTTGGGGCCAACGTCCTGACTTTC
NA,TRBV18,NA,TRBJ2-3,CASSPETLSTDTQYF,TGTGCCAGCTCACCGGAGACCCTGAGCACAGATACGCAGTATTTT
NA,TRBV5-4,TRBD1,TRBJ1-4,CASAQGISNEKLFF,TGTGCCAGCGCACAGGGGATATCTAATGAAAAACTGTTTTTT
NA,TRBV28,TRBD1,TRBJ1-6,CASIPDRGSYNSPLHF,TGTGCCAGCATCCCCGACAGGGGCTCCTATAATTCACCCCTCCACTTT
NA,TRBV30,NA,TRBJ2-3,CAWNQGLSTDTQYF,TGTGCCTGGAATCAGGGGTTAAGCACAGATACGCAGTATTTT
NA,TRBV15,NA,TRBJ1-3,CATSRDTSRNTIYF,TGTGCCACCAGCAGAGATACATCGCGAAACACCATATATTTT
once,TRBV2,NA,TRBJ2-5,CASTRGGSETQYF,TGTGCCAGCACTCGTGGAGGGTCAGAGACCCAGTACTTC
NA,TRBV9,TRBD1,TRBJ1-6,CASSGIQGDSYNSPLHF,TGTGCCAGCAGCGGGATCCAGGGGGACTCCTATAATTCACCCCTCCACTTT
NA,TRBV27,TRBD1,TRBJ2-2,CASSTGTGESGELFF,TGTGCCAGTAGTACCGGGACAGGGGAATCCGGGGAGCTGTTTTTT
NA,TRBV6-2/TRBV6-3,NA,TRBJ2-3,CASSYVRESLGDTQYF,TGTGCCAGCAGTTATGTAAGGGAGAGCCTGGGAGATACGCAGTATTTT
NA,TRBV2,NA,TRBJ2-7,CASRRGTFYYEQYF,TGTGCCAGCCGAAGGGGCACTTTTTACTACGAGCAGTACTTC
NA,TRBV5-1,NA,TRBJ2-5,CASRPTSFVETQYF,TGCGCCAGCCGGCCGACTAGTTTTGTTGAGACCCAGTACTTC
NA,TRBV6-5,NA,TRBJ1-1,CASSSGQGYRTEAFF,TGTGCCAGCAGTTCGGGACAAGGTTACCGCACTGAAGCTTTCTTT
NA,TRBV6-5,NA,TRBJ2-5,CAGRGLGLQETQYF,TGTGCCGGGAGGGGGTTAGGACTCCAAGAGACCCAGTACTTC
NA,TRBV28,NA,TRBJ1-2,CASSLQTSYGYTF,TGTGCCAGCAGTTTACAGACTTCATATGGCTACACCTTC
NA,TRBV7-9,NA,TRBJ2-3,CASKNRENTQYF,TGTGCCAGCAAGAACCGGGAAAATACGCAGTATTTT
NA,TRBV14,NA,TRBJ2-7,CASSPVTTLGEQYF,TGTGCCAGCAGCCCCGTGACAACGCTTGGCGAGCAGTACTTC
few,TRBV19,TRBD2,TRBJ2-3,CASRRLAGRVDTQYF,TGTGCCAGTAGAAGACTAGCGGGGCGGGTAGATACGCAGTATTTT
NA,TRBV18,NA,TRBJ2-1,CASSPPVSGEQFF,TGTGCCAGCTCACCACCTGTATCGGGGGAGCAGTTCTTC
few,TRBV5-1,TRBD2,TRBJ2-2,CASSLASGGGFEAGELFF,TGCGCCAGCAGCTTGGCCAGCGGGGGCGGATTTGAGGCCGGGGAGCTGTTTTTT
NA,TRBV18,NA,TRBJ2-1,CASTPLGGVNEQFF,TGTGCCAGCACACCCCTGGGCGGGGTCAATGAGCAGTTCTTC
NA,TRBV16,NA,TRBJ1-2,CASSPRAGGREGYTF,TGTGCCAGCAGCCCACGAGCGGGGGGAAGAGAGGGCTACACCTTC
NA,TRBV7-2,NA,TRBJ2-6,CASSFKPPGANVLTF,TGTGCCAGCAGCTTCAAGCCGCCTGGGGCCAACGTCCTGACTTTC
NA,TRBV2,TRBD1,TRBJ1-2,CASQDRNYGYTF,TGTGCCTCCCAGGACAGGAACTATGGCTACACCTTC
NA,TRBV18,TRBD2,TRBJ2-5,CASSLRGGQETQYF,TGTGCCAGCTCTCTACGGGGGGGCCAAGAGACCCAGTACTTC
NA,TRBV5-5,TRBD1,TRBJ1-4,CASRPLTPGQGNGKLFF,TGTGCCAGCAGACCCCTCACACCGGGACAGGGGAACGGAAAACTGTTTTTT
NA,TRBV29-1,TRBD1,TRBJ1-6,CSVRTGAAYNSPLHF,TGCAGCGTTCGGACAGGGGCCGCCTATAATTCACCCCTCCACTTT
NA,TRBV25-1,TRBD2,TRBJ2-5,CASSDLGGGETQYF,TGTGCCAGCAGTGACCTCGGGGGGGGTGAGACCCAGTACTTC